This TCR beta chain is drawn from a study of blood T cell repertoires in COVID-19. Study context: The United States, Italy and Spain provided the acute and convalescent COVID-19 samples. T cells, B-cell-depleted T cells, or PBMCs provided the cDNA or gDNA that served as material.

Trimming removed 1 base at V and 6 bases at J, with 9 bases between. This CDR3 has 13 amino acids. Germline V gene lookup returns CDR1 MNHNS and CDR2 SASEGT. Original handling: Reference gene primer amplification gave estimated nucleated cell counts. Profiled with immunoSEQ multiplex PCR; TCRdb holds only in-frame clones, not every one. That table is the source of V, J and clone size, and D and trimming were worked out from the DNA. The data show about 340,000 clones, roughly 86% seen once. It was during active infection that Seattle patients were enrolled and then longitudinally followed. The receptor comes from a woman in her 70s with COVID-19, enrolled during active disease. The sample consisted of peripheral blood. The V call is TRBV6-1, the J call TRBJ1-2; D unclear. In DNA form, the CDR3 reads TGTGCCAGCAGTGAAGTTCTAACTGATGGCTACACCTTC. This codes for CASSEVLTDGYTF.